These T cell receptor beta chains were read from a single sample in a study of cytomegalovirus exposure and HLA in healthy donors. TCRdb's copy holds only in-frame clones and misses some; the assay was immunoSEQ multiplex PCR. The data show 130,000 or so clones, roughly 83% seen once. The sequenced material came from PBMCs. The receptors come from a man in his forties in good health and CMV-seronegative. Each CDR3 is given with its conserved first and last residue. Each record gives: D gene, clone size, V gene, J gene, CDR3 DNA, CDR3 protein. The D gene is left open where the match is weak. Some rows have no size entry. The others give once, few or many, or a class for an expanded clone.

d_call: -
clone_size: -
v_call: TRBV7-8
j_call: TRBJ2-7
cdr3_nt: TGTGCCAGCAGCTTATTAGAAGAGCAGTACTTC
cdr3_aa: CASSLLEEQYF

d_call: TRBD1
clone_size: once
v_call: TRBV27
j_call: TRBJ2-7
cdr3_nt: TGTGCCACTAAACGGGACAGGGACCACTACGAGCAGTACTTC
cdr3_aa: CATKRDRDHYEQYF

d_call: TRBD2
clone_size: once
v_call: TRBV9
j_call: TRBJ2-1
cdr3_nt: TGTGCCAGCAGCCCTCTAGCGGGAGCTCTTGAGCAGTTCTTC
cdr3_aa: CASSPLAGALEQFF

d_call: -
clone_size: once
v_call: TRBV4-3
j_call: TRBJ2-3
cdr3_nt: TGCGCCAGCAGCCAAGCGTTAGCGACAGATACGCAGTATTTT
cdr3_aa: CASSQALATDTQYF

d_call: TRBD2
clone_size: -
v_call: TRBV29-1
j_call: TRBJ2-1
cdr3_nt: TGCAGCGTTGGCCCTAGCGGAACCCGATACAATGAGCAGTTCTTC
cdr3_aa: CSVGPSGTRYNEQFF

d_call: -
clone_size: -
v_call: TRBV19
j_call: TRBJ1-1
cdr3_nt: TGTGCCAGTAGTAGTGGCTTTATGAACACTGAAGCTTTCTTT
cdr3_aa: CASSSGFMNTEAFF

d_call: -
clone_size: -
v_call: TRBV7-9
j_call: TRBJ2-7
cdr3_nt: TGTGCCAGCAGCACCGGGACAAGCGACTACGAGCAGTACTTC
cdr3_aa: CASSTGTSDYEQYF

d_call: TRBD2
clone_size: -
v_call: TRBV7-9
j_call: TRBJ2-5
cdr3_nt: TGTGCCAGCAGCCTTGCGACTAGCGGGAGGTTTGGGGAGACCCAGTACTTC
cdr3_aa: CASSLATSGRFGETQYF

d_call: TRBD2
clone_size: -
v_call: TRBV7-2
j_call: TRBJ2-7
cdr3_nt: TGTGCCAGCAGCTGGACTAGCGGGGGCCAATACGAGCAGTACTTC
cdr3_aa: CASSWTSGGQYEQYF

d_call: -
clone_size: -
v_call: TRBV6-6
j_call: TRBJ2-7
cdr3_nt: TGTGCCAGCGGCGGCGGGTACTACGAGCAGTACTTC
cdr3_aa: CASGGGYYEQYF

d_call: -
clone_size: -
v_call: TRBV2
j_call: TRBJ1-5
cdr3_nt: TGTGCCAGCAGTAGGAGTAGCAATCAGCCCCAGCATTTT
cdr3_aa: CASSRSSNQPQHF

d_call: TRBD2
clone_size: -
v_call: TRBV5-6
j_call: TRBJ2-7
cdr3_nt: TGTGCCAGCAGCTCTGGACTAGGAGCCTACGAGCAGTACTTC
cdr3_aa: CASSSGLGAYEQYF

d_call: -
clone_size: -
v_call: TRBV18
j_call: TRBJ1-4
cdr3_nt: TGTGCCAGCTCAGAAGCGGGATCCTGGGGGGAAAAACTGTTTTTT
cdr3_aa: CASSEAGSWGEKLFF

d_call: -
clone_size: -
v_call: TRBV10-3
j_call: TRBJ2-5
cdr3_nt: TGTGCCATCAGTGGAACCCCCCCTGGCGGAACTCAAGAGACCCAGTACTTC
cdr3_aa: CAISGTPPGGTQETQYF

d_call: -
clone_size: once
v_call: TRBV4-3
j_call: TRBJ2-7
cdr3_nt: TGCGCCAGCAGCCAAGAACATGGCTACGAGCAGTACTTC
cdr3_aa: CASSQEHGYEQYF

d_call: TRBD1
clone_size: -
v_call: TRBV6-6
j_call: TRBJ2-1
cdr3_nt: TGTGCCAGCAGCTACCGGACAGGCACCACCTACAATGAGCAGTTCTTC
cdr3_aa: CASSYRTGTTYNEQFF

d_call: TRBD1
clone_size: -
v_call: TRBV2
j_call: TRBJ1-5
cdr3_nt: TGTGCCAGCGGGGGGACAGGACCTTGGGGCAATCAGCCCCAGCATTTT
cdr3_aa: CASGGTGPWGNQPQHF